The clone carrying this TCR beta chain was seen more than once but under ten times. Its antigen is as yet unknown. The TCR beta cDNA libraries contained unique molecular identifiers. Hundreds of thousands of cDNA molecules came from around 1 to 10 million T cells. Each CDR3 protein is one row after TCRdb ran MiXCR on the PCR reads. In the table there are 820,000 or so distinct CDR3 sequences, approximately 50% of which are singletons. The data are from a study of post-analysis software for immune sequencing data. Study in general: Secondary progressive, relapsing-remitting and progressive-relapsing multiple sclerosis were among the included disease courses. Findings of the study overall: Controls' normalized Chao1 diversity significantly exceeded that of multiple sclerosis patients.

The TCR was taken from a girl aged 5 to 17 with multiple sclerosis. Sequences were obtained from blood.

The CDR3 here is CASSYPNQWSEAFF. CDR3 nucleotides: TGTGCCAGCAGTTACCCAAATCAGTGGTCTGAAGCTTTCTTT. V and J are TRBV6-2 or TRBV6-3 and TRBJ1-1; no clear D. The germline V gene has CDR1 MNHEY and CDR2 SVGEGT. The length of the CDR3 is 14 residues. V lost 2 bases and J lost 6, with 13 bases in between.